Listed here are 18 T cell receptor beta chains from one sample, sequenced in a study of identical twins. TCRdb reprocessed the 5' RACE reads with MiXCR, giving one entry per CDR3 protein. The table has roughly 250,000 distinct CDR3 sequences, 6% to 8.5% seen once. This sample also belongs to another study, concerning yellow fever vaccine responses in identical twins.

The sequencing sample was made of CD8+ T cells sorted from blood. The receptors stem from a young woman in good health.

This clonotype turned up a few times. The V and J genes are TRBV20-1 and TRBJ1-1; the D is unclear. The germline CDR1 and CDR2 sequences are DFQATT and SNEGSKA (reference sequence). Trimming cost V 3 bases and J 3 bases, with 14 bases left between them. The CDR3 contains 14 residues. The CDR3 here is CSASRIPADTEAFF. The CDR3 bases are TGCAGTGCTAGCCGCATCCCGGCGGACACTGAAGCTTTCTTT.

This clonotype was observed at least ten times. The V and J genes are TRBV4-1 and TRBJ2-5, with unresolved D. CDR1 and CDR2 (germline): MGHRA, YSYEKL. V was cut by 0 bases and J by 1 base, with 9 bases left in between. This CDR3 spans 15 amino acids. The CDR3 reads CASSQDGRIQETQYF. The CDR3 DNA follows: TGCGCCAGCAGCCAAGATGGGCGGATCCAAGAGACCCAGTACTTC.

In its sample, this clonotype was seen many times. V gene TRBV29-1 combines with J gene TRBJ2-7, with D perhaps matching TRBD2 (5 bases). The CDR3 spans 13 residues. V was pared by 5 bases and J by 0 bases, with 11 bases between. Per the germline V gene, CDR1 is SQVTM and CDR2 is ANQGSEA. CDR3 sequence (DNA): TGCAGCGTTAAGCGGACGGACTCCTACGAGCAGTACTTC. The encoded protein is CSVKRTDSYEQYF.

A few counts support this clonotype. The chain uses TRBV12-3 or TRBV12-4 and TRBJ2-5; tentatively, D is TRBD1 or TRBD2 (5 bases each). CDR3 length equals 16 residues. Trimming stripped 5 bases from V and 1 base from J, with 17 bases between. Here the CDR3 DNA reads TGTGCCAGCAGTGCTCCGGGACCGACCCTCCAAGAGACCCAGTACTTC. Amino acids: CASSAPGPTLQETQYF.

This clonotype was picked up many times. The V and J genes are TRBV5-1 and TRBJ2-3, with a weak D call TRBD1 (6 bases). Per the germline V gene, CDR1 is SGHRS and CDR2 is YFSETQ. The CDR3 contains 15 residues. Between the trimmed V and J ends, which lost 1 base and 4 bases, there was a span of 13 bases. The CDR3 spells CASSLTAGVADTQYF. As DNA, the CDR3 is TGCGCCAGCAGCTTGACGGCAGGGGTGGCAGATACGCAGTATTTT.

This clonotype was counted at least ten times. The chain combines TRBV24-1 with TRBJ2-7; 7 nucleotides line up with TRBD1. With V trimmed by 7 bases and J by 9 bases, 17 bases remained unmatched. Germline V gene lookup returns CDR1 KGHDR and CDR2 SFDVKD. This CDR3 is built from 15 residues. The CDR3 spells CATSGKDRPYDGQYF. In DNA form, the CDR3 reads TGTGCCACCAGCGGTAAGGACAGGCCCTACGACGGGCAGTACTTC.

This clonotype was counted a few times. V and J are TRBV25-1 and TRBJ2-4; the match to TRBD1 covers 7 bases. The CDR3 is 14 residues long. CDR1 is MGHDK, CDR2 SYGVNS, per germline. With 3 bases clipped from V and 6 bases from J, the junction kept 5 bases outside the gene matches. CDR3 nucleotide sequence: TGTGCCAGCAGTGATGAGGGGGCAGTAAACATTCAGTACTTC. As protein: CASSDEGAVNIQYF. Based on the CDR3 plus reference TRBV25-1 and TRBJ2-4, the full variable domain is EADIYQTPRYLVIGTGKKITLECSQTMGHDKMYWYQQDPGMELHLIHYSYGVNSTEKGDLSSESTVSRIRTEHFPLTLESARPSHTSQYLCASSDEGAVNIQYFGAGTRLSVL.

As for this clonotype: A read error may be the cause here, since a much bigger clone is one base away. The CDR3 DNA follows: TGTGCCAGCAGCCCGGGACTAGCGCCCTACAATGAGCAGTTCTTC. It translates to CASSPGLAPYNEQFF. This chain connects TRBV7-6 to TRBJ2-1; 10 bases align to TRBD2. Germline assignment: CDR1 SGHVS and CDR2 FNYEAQ. The CDR3 is 15 residues long. J was trimmed by 2 bases and V by 5 bases; bases with no gene match: 3.

The chain recombines TRBV11-2 with TRBJ2-7, with 10 positions matching TRBD1. V lost 6 bases to trimming and J lost 6 bases; unmatched junction nucleotides: 5. The CDR3 spans 13 residues. Germline V lookup: CDR1 SGHAT, CDR2 FQNNGV. The CDR3 loop reads CASRGQGRGEQYF. The CDR3 region has the DNA TGTGCCAGCAGGGGACAGGGGAGGGGCGAGCAGTACTTC.

This clonotype was seen at least ten times. The chain recombines TRBV2 with TRBJ2-3, with TRBD2 as a possible D gene (5 bases). V dropped 1 base and J dropped 9 bases, with 17 bases sitting between them. The CDR3 consists of 15 residues. Germline V gene lookup returns CDR1 SNHLY and CDR2 FYNNEI. The CDR3 bases are TGTGCCAGCAGTGAAGGTAGCGTGGCCCCGGGAACGCAGTATTTT. Translating it yields CASSEGSVAPGTQYF.

The table lists this clonotype with many counts. The rearrangement uses TRBV4-1 and TRBJ2-1; TRBD1 matches at 9 bases. V dropped 5 bases and J dropped 6; count of bases not matched to a gene: 8. Looked up from germline, CDR1 is MGHRA and CDR2 is YSYEKL. This CDR3 contains 15 residues. The CDR3 sequence: CASSSTGGWGNEQFF. The CDR3 nucleotides are TGCGCCAGCAGCTCCACAGGGGGCTGGGGCAATGAGCAGTTCTTC.

The chain couples TRBV6-1 to TRBJ2-5; the D call may be TRBD1 or TRBD2 (5 bases each). There are 17 residues in the CDR3. Between the trimmed V and J ends, which lost 6 bases and 5 bases, there was a span of 25 bases. Germline-derived CDR1 and CDR2 are MNHNS and SASEGT. CDR3 DNA sequence: TGTGCCAGCAGGGGTGACGGTGAGGACAACCCGGGGGAGACCCAGTACTTC. Residues: CASRGDGEDNPGETQYF.

This clonotype was counted a few times. The genes are TRBV5-6 and TRBJ2-7, with TRBD1 as a possible D gene (5 bases). The V end lost 1 base, the J end lost 4 bases, and 18 bases lay between the germline ends. The germline CDR1 and CDR2 sequences are SGHDT and YYEEEE. CDR3 length: 16 residues. CDR3 coding DNA: TGTGCCAGCAGCTTGCCGGGCCAGGGAAAGGATTACGAGCAGTACTTC. This sequence encodes CASSLPGQGKDYEQYF. The full variable domain, rest sourced from reference TRBV5-6 and TRBJ2-7, is DAGVTQSPTHLIKTRGQQVTLRCSPKSGHDTVSWYQQALGQGPQFIFQYYEEEERQRGNFPDRFSGHQFPNYSSELNVNALLLGDSALYLCASSLPGQGKDYEQYFGPGTRLTVT.

A few counts support this clonotype. The genes are TRBV7-2 and TRBJ2-3, with 9 positions matching TRBD2. The trim removed 1 base at V and 5 bases at J, leaving 4 bases unmatched. CDR3 length equals 15 residues. CDR1 SGHTA and CDR2 FQGNSA come from the germline V gene. The CDR3, as DNA: TGTGCCAGCAGCTTAGTAGCGGGGGTCGTAGATACGCAGTATTTT. Translating gives CASSLVAGVVDTQYF.

This clonotype was detected many times. The chain uses TRBV12-5 and TRBJ2-5, with 10 positions matching TRBD2. The germline gives CDR1 LGHNT, CDR2 FRNRAP. Germline trimming cut 1 base from V and 1 base from J; bases unmatched to any gene: 6. This CDR3 is built from 17 residues. The CDR3 spells CASGLAASGRGQETQYF. CDR3 DNA: TGTGCTAGTGGTTTGGCCGCTAGCGGGAGAGGCCAAGAGACCCAGTACTTC.

Ten or more counts support this clonotype. V and J are TRBV28 and TRBJ2-7; weak D call: TRBD2 (6 bases). Trimming cost V 3 bases and J 4 bases, with 13 bases left between them. Germline CDR1 reads MDHEN; CDR2 reads SYDVKM. The CDR3 has 14 residues. As DNA, the CDR3 is TGTGCCAGCAGTTTTCCTAGCGTGGAGTACGAGCAGTACTTC. Translated: CASSFPSVEYEQYF.

This clonotype was counted many times. V is TRBV29-1 and J is TRBJ1-2; 10 bases are shared with TRBD1. The germline V gene has CDR1 SQVTM and CDR2 ANQGSEA. With 1 base clipped from V and 5 bases from J, the junction kept 7 bases outside the gene matches. The CDR3 spans 15 residues. The CDR3 bases are TGCAGCGTTGAAGTTGGACAGGGGGATCTATATGGCTACACCTTC. Its translation: CSVEVGQGDLYGYTF.

This clonotype has just a few counts. This chain uses TRBV20-1 with TRBJ2-7, with TRBD2 matching 13 bases. J gave up 7 bases and V 2 bases, and 8 bases lay outside the gene matches. The CDR3 sequence is 15 residues long. Per the germline V gene, CDR1 is DFQATT and CDR2 is SNEGSKA (reference sequence). The CDR3 DNA reads as TGCAGTGCTAGACTACTAGCGGGAGGGTCCCTTGAGCAGTACTTC. Amino acids: CSARLLAGGSLEQYF.